The clone carrying this TCR beta chain was recorded many times. These data come from a study of blood T cell repertoires in COVID-19. Study as a whole: Donors in the United States, Italy and Spain gave samples during acute or convalescent COVID-19. PBMCs, B-cell-depleted T cells, or T cells were the source of the cDNA or gDNA that made up the material.

As handled by the study authors: The authors estimated nucleated cell counts from reference gene primer amplification. Generated by immunoSEQ multiplex PCR, the TCRdb table keeps only in-frame clones and is missing some. Clone size and V and J calls were adopted from that table, with D and trimming inferred from the DNA. The sample records 95,000 to 150,000 clones, about two thirds being singletons. The specimen was peripheral blood. The receptor was derived from a human donor with acute or convalescent COVID-19. The donor label of this sample is uncertain.

CDR3 DNA sequence: TGTGCCAGCAGCGTAGGAGGGGGCGATAATTCACCCCTCCACTTT. Translation gives CASSVGGGDNSPLHF. V and J are TRBV9 and TRBJ1-6, with 7 positions matching TRBD1. V lost 0 bases to trimming and J lost 5 bases; unmatched junction nucleotides: 2. Per germline, CDR1 SGDLS and CDR2 YYNGEE. The CDR3 consists of 15 residues.